This paragraph covers one TCR beta chain sequence. The antigen is undetermined. This sample is drawn from a study of monozygotic twins with cystic fibrosis. Trimming took off 3 bases at V and 8 bases at J, with 10 bases between the two ends. The V gene's germline CDR1 is MNHEY and CDR2 SVGAGI. The CDR3 contains 13 residues. Sequencing was performed with immunoSEQ multiplex PCR; in TCRdb, only in-frame clones are kept and a portion is missing. The sample holds roughly 25,000 clones, 96% seen once. Study results and caveats: In 13 of 16 pairs, V gene usage was closest to the co-twin's. The repertoire was suggested to be naive-dominated, clonality median roughly 0.0091.

The chain combines TRBV6-5 with TRBJ2-2, with D perhaps TRBD2 (5 bases). Sequencing was performed on blood. The receptor comes from a girl aged 2 to 10 with cystic fibrosis. The CDR3 loop is CASSYAGLGELFF. The CDR3 bases are TGTGCCAGCAGTTATGCGGGCCTTGGGGAGCTGTTTTTT.